This T cell receptor beta chain was documented in a study of blood T cell repertoires in COVID-19. Study-level information: There were acute and convalescent COVID-19 samples, and they came from the United States, Italy and Spain. T cells, B-cell-depleted T cells, or PBMCs provided the cDNA or gDNA that served as material.

This CDR3 has 15 residues. Germline V CDR1 and CDR2: MNHEY, SVGAGI. Trimming removed 5 bases at V and 6 bases at J, with 17 bases between. In the original analysis: By means of reference gene primer amplification, nucleated cell counts were estimated. Assay used: immunoSEQ multiplex PCR; TCRdb lists only in-frame clones, some missing. V, J and clone size were drawn from that table, and D and trimming were deduced from the DNA. The table includes about 140,000 clones, roughly 80% detected once. The TCR originated in a human donor in a cohort sampled during active COVID-19. The sample consisted of peripheral blood. The V and J genes are TRBV6-5 and TRBJ2-1; tentatively, D is TRBD2 (5 bases). DNA for the CDR3: TGTGCCAGCAGTAGAGCGGCTGGAGTAGGCAATGAGCAGTTCTTC. This gives the protein CASSRAAGVGNEQFF.